This T cell receptor (beta chain) emerged from a study of blood T cells in healthy people across ages (dated by TCRdb to the mid-2010s). With respect to the entire study: In model experiments, roughly one uniquely barcoded TCR beta cDNA molecule per two T cells was captured by template switching. Two additional independent replicas of 1 million unique cDNA reads from the same blood draw were analyzed for two donors (one aged 18 to 30 and one aged 80 or older). Age-related changes in TCR beta repertoire diversity were measured in the study by deep sequencing normalized with unique cDNA molecular identifiers. The donors were divided into four age groups: young (average approximately 17 years), middle-aged (approximately 42), aged (about 56) and long-lived (82). To avoid experimental bias, donors of different ages were randomly spread across the sequencing lanes.

Trimming removed 3 bases from V and 8 bases from J, leaving 17 bases between the germline ends. Taken from cysteine to phenylalanine, the CDR3 has 14 residues. Of the read, only the CDR3 DNA is kept; its 42 bases are in frame from base 1. CDR1 and CDR2, per the germline V gene, are SQVTM and ANQGSEA. Summary of the overall study and its limitations: Observed TCR beta diversity correlated strongly with the percentage of naive T cells measured by flow cytometry. As age increased, observed TCR beta diversity per million T cells dropped in a roughly linear way, and a significant reduction was already evident by age 40. Compared with the aged group, the long-lived group had more naive CD4+ T cells, fewer expanded clones and increased TCR diversity, a pattern suggesting age selection. The CMV infection status of donors was not known, potentially confounding age-related changes in expanded clonotypes. Bulk unsorted PBMC profiling prevented conclusive comparison of naive and antigen-experienced compartments. Estimates of total diversity based on one million sequenced T cells were regarded as lower bounds and as underestimates.

This clonotype was recorded at least ten times. There is no known antigen for this receptor. No per-base quality is available; no much larger clone lies one base away. The 35 to 40 donors, aged roughly 6 to 100 years, were systemically healthy Caucasian individuals from Russia. Each donor gave 8 to 10 milliliters of peripheral blood, drawn into EDTA-treated Vacutainer tubes. Ficoll-Paque density-gradient centrifugation was used to isolate PBMCs, with at least 6 million obtained per sample. Total RNA, at least 6 micrograms per sample, was extracted from PBMCs with Trizol reagent. For every donor, flow cytometry on a PBMC aliquot measured the percentage of naive CD45RAhigh/CD27high T cells. The receptor library was made with 5' RACE. Data came from an Illumina HiSeq 2500. A second roughly 6 to 11 cycle PCR used a sample-barcoded 5' primer and a J-beta primer mix. Each TCR beta cDNA molecule received a unique molecular identifier from a template-switch 5' adaptor carrying 12 random nucleotides. Each sample yielded at least 2.5 million CDR3-containing paired-end reads. The Mint cDNA synthesis kit, primed by a TRBC-specific oligonucleotide, was used to synthesize first-strand cDNA from all RNA. All cDNA was treated with uracil-DNA glycosylase and then went through a first 18-cycle PCR with the universal primers M1SS and BC2_uni_R. On the authors' methods: For normalization, 1 million high-quality reads, each with a distinct molecular identifier, were randomly selected from each sample. Reads with shared molecular identifiers were discarded instead of being binned into consensus sequences. MiTCR, with a Q25 quality threshold and the strictest error-elimination algorithm, was used for CDR3 identification, clonotype clustering and error correction. Lower-bound total TCR beta diversity was estimated with a nonparametric unseen species model using Euler transformation. TCRdb itself trimmed the public reads at Q25 with fastp, ran MiXCR and retained productive beta chains. Every entry covers one CDR3 protein and lists the most common genes and DNA from its rows. The V and J calls were determined by TCRdb, not by the authors. Here the sample has 1.5 million to 2 million distinct CDR3 sequences; approximately 30% occur a single time. The ten largest make up less than 9.5% of the sample.

This chain joins TRBV29-1 to TRBJ2-1; TRBD2 is a possible D gene, resting on 7 matching bases. What was sequenced was blood. The receptor was isolated from a young woman in good health. The DNA sequence is as follows: TGCAGCGTTGAGAGGGGGGGCGAGGTCGATGAGCAGTTCTTC. Its protein product is CSVERGGEVDEQFF.